This T cell receptor beta chain is drawn from a study of blood T cell repertoires in COVID-19. About the research overall: The study drew acute and convalescent COVID-19 samples from the United States, Italy and Spain. PBMCs, B-cell-depleted T cells, or T cells provided the cDNA or gDNA that made up the material.

The repertoire was sequenced with immunoSEQ multiplex PCR; TCRdb's copy has only in-frame clones and lacks some. The sample has roughly 190,000 clones; approximately 84% are singletons. The ends were cut back, 5 bases at V and 11 bases at J, with 12 bases in the middle. The CDR3 sequence is 11 residues long. CDR1 is MNHEY and CDR2 is SVGEGT in the germline V gene. This TCR came from a woman in her 70s with active or convalescent COVID-19. V is TRBV6-2 or TRBV6-3 and J is TRBJ1-1; D is unresolved. Input material: peripheral blood. The CDR3 nucleotides read TGTGCCAGCAGTGCGCACGCTTCTGCTTTCTTT. This sequence encodes CASSAHASAFF.